The 10 T cell receptor beta chains below all came from one sample that was sequenced in a study of blood T cell repertoires in COVID-19. Using immunoSEQ multiplex PCR, the repertoire was profiled, and TCRdb retains in-frame clones only, with some absent. The data hold more than 65,000 clones, with around 90% observed a single time. The sequenced sample was peripheral blood. Source of these receptors: a man aged 45 to 65 with active COVID-19.

CDR3 sequence reads: CASSDTGGSFTDTQYF. The CDR3 DNA reads as TGTGCCAGCAGTGATACAGGGGGGAGTTTTACAGATACGCAGTATTTT. The chain uses TRBV6-2 or TRBV6-3 and TRBJ2-3; 8 positions match TRBD1. CDR1 is MNHEY, CDR2 SVGEGT, per germline. Trimming cost V 5 bases and J 3 bases; bases outside gene matches: 10. The CDR3 has 16 amino acids.

The chain combines TRBV20-1 with TRBJ1-2, with TRBD1 as a possible D gene (6 bases). The CDR3 consists of 17 residues. V dropped 3 bases and J dropped 5 bases, with 25 bases sitting between them. Germline loops: CDR1 DFQATT, CDR2 SNEGSKA (reference sequence). CDR3 protein: CSASDPHVLGARYGYTF. The CDR3 DNA reads TGCAGTGCTAGTGACCCCCACGTCCTGGGGGCGAGGTATGGCTACACCTTC.

The rearrangement joins TRBV2 to TRBJ2-2; 8 bases match TRBD1. V was clipped by 7 bases and J by 4 bases; unmatched bases: 8. The CDR3 has 15 residues. Germline V CDR1 and CDR2: SNHLY, FYNNEI. CDR3: CASTYGQGATGELFF. The CDR3 bases are TGTGCCAGCACCTACGGACAGGGTGCCACCGGGGAGCTGTTTTTT.

The chain uses TRBV4-1 and TRBJ2-6; perhaps TRBD1 as D (6 bases). Trimming left V 0 bases short and J 1 base short, with 13 bases between. The CDR3 runs to 18 residues. Germline V gene data show CDR1 as MGHRA and CDR2 as YSYEKL. The CDR3 reads CASSQDYARGSGANVLTF. The DNA of the CDR3 is TGCGCCAGCAGCCAAGATTACGCCAGGGGATCTGGGGCCAACGTCCTGACTTTC.

This clone has only a few counts. The chain has TRBV15 and TRBJ1-2; tentatively, D is TRBD1 (5 bases). CDR3 length: 15 residues. V gave up 3 bases and J gave up 3 bases, with 14 bases separating them. Germline V gene lookup returns CDR1 LNHNV and CDR2 YYDKDF (reference sequence). The DNA of the CDR3 is TGTGCCACCAGCAGTAATTGGGGGGTTCACTATGGCTACACCTTC. Its translation is CATSSNWGVHYGYTF.

CDR3 region: CASSQDNSNRVDEKLFF. The CDR3 DNA sequence: TGCGCCAGCAGCCAAGATAATAGTAACAGGGTGGATGAAAAACTGTTTTTT. J is TRBJ1-4 and V is TRBV4-3; TRBD1 is a possible D gene (6 bases). The germline CDR1 and CDR2 sequences are LGHNA and YSLEER. V was cut by 0 bases and J by 6 bases, with 17 bases left in between. CDR3 length: 17 amino acids.

The chain links TRBV4-2 to TRBJ2-1, with 9 nucleotides matching TRBD2. V lost 1 base to trimming and J lost 5 bases; unmatched junction nucleotides: 9. The CDR3 has 17 residues. CDR1 LGHNA and CDR2 YNFKEQ come from the germline V gene. For the CDR3, the DNA is TGTGCCAGCAGCCAAGTCAGGGCGGGAGGGCCGAACAATGAGCAGTTCTTC. This sequence encodes CASSQVRAGGPNNEQFF.

This rearrangement joins TRBV6-1 to TRBJ2-2, with 10 bases aligning to TRBD2. CDR3 length: 16 residues. V lost 0 bases to trimming and J lost 7 bases; unmatched junction nucleotides: 5. CDR1 MNHNS and CDR2 SASEGT come from the germline V gene. CDR3 nucleotides: TGTGCCAGCAGTGAAGCAGCGGGAGGGCAGAACGGGGAGCTGTTTTTT. Translated, it gives CASSEAAGGQNGELFF.

A single count supports this clone. This rearrangement joins TRBV29-1 to TRBJ2-2, with 10 nucleotides matching TRBD1. After removal of 7 bases from V and 5 bases from J, the junction contained 4 bases not matched to a gene. This CDR3 has 13 residues. The V gene's germline CDR1 is SQVTM and CDR2 ANQGSEA. The CDR3 loop reads CSGGQGLTGELFF. The DNA of the CDR3 is TGCAGCGGGGGACAGGGGTTGACCGGGGAGCTGTTTTTT.

The chain couples TRBV6-5 to TRBJ1-1; TRBD1 matches at 7 bases. CDR3 length: 13 amino acids. Germline V gene data show CDR1 as MNHEY and CDR2 as SVGAGI. The trim removed 5 bases at V and 7 bases at J, leaving 7 bases unmatched. The CDR3 DNA is TGTGCCAGCAGTACCCCAGGGGGGATTGAAGCTTTCTTT. Translating it yields CASSTPGGIEAFF.